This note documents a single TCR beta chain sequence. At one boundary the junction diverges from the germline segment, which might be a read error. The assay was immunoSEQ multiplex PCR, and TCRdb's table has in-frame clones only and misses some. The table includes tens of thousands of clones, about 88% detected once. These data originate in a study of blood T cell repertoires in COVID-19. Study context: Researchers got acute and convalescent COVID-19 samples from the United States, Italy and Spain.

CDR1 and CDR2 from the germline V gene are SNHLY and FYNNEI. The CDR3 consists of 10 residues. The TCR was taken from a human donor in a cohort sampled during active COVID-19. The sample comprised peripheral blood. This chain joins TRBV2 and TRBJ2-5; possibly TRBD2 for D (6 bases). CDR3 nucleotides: TGTGCCACCTCCGGGGGTGCAGGTAACTTC. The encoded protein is CATSGGAGNF.